These 5 T cell receptor beta chains originate from one sample sequenced in a study of blood T cell repertoires in COVID-19. Method: immunoSEQ multiplex PCR; TCRdb's copy keeps in-frame clones and lacks some. In the table there are 65,000 to 95,000 clones, 80% of which are singletons. Sequenced: peripheral blood. These TCRs come from a woman aged 40 to 49 with active or convalescent COVID-19.

This clone occurred once. The chain joins TRBV11-2 to TRBJ1-1; D unclear. The V gene's germline CDR1 is SGHAT and CDR2 FQNNGV. The germline V and J ends were trimmed by 4 bases and 0 bases, with 12 bases remaining between them. The CDR3 has 15 amino acids. Here the CDR3 DNA reads TGTGCCAGCAGCTCCGGGTGGTACTTGAACACTGAAGCTTTCTTT. Protein sequence: CASSSGWYLNTEAFF.

The chain has TRBV6-2 or TRBV6-3 and TRBJ2-1; 13 bases are shared with TRBD2. CDR3 length equals 19 residues. The V gene end was trimmed by 2 bases and the J gene end by 8 bases; junction bases not matched to a gene: 15. The germline V gene has CDR1 MNHEY and CDR2 SVGEGT. The CDR3 bases are TGTGCCAGCAGTTACCCAATCACTAGCGGGAGGGCCCCTGGTTATGAGCAGTTCTTC. Translating gives CASSYPITSGRAPGYEQFF.

This clone was detected ten times or more. This chain uses TRBV12-3 or TRBV12-4 with TRBJ2-7; 10 nucleotides align to TRBD1. This CDR3 is 12 amino acids long. The V segment lost 6 bases and the J segment 6 bases; nucleotides outside the gene matches: 2. CDR3 sequence reads: CASRGQGTEQYF. CDR3 in DNA: TGTGCCAGCAGGGGACAGGGGACCGAGCAGTACTTC.

The CDR3 bases are TGTGCCAGCAGTCCTATTAACGGAGGTCAGCCCCAGCATTTT. Translation: CASSPINGGQPQHF. The J gene is TRBJ1-5, the V gene TRBV27; no firm D call. Trimming shortened V by 5 bases and J by 6 bases, and 14 bases separated the two germline ends. There are 14 residues in the CDR3. Per the germline V gene, CDR1 is MNHEY and CDR2 is SMNVEV (reference sequence).

The CDR3 reads CASRGVTYEQYF. DNA of the CDR3: TGTGCCAGCAGGGGCGTAACCTACGAGCAGTACTTC. The rearrangement uses TRBV6-9 and TRBJ2-7; D gene ambiguous. The CDR3 is 12 residues long. Trimming took off 6 bases at V and 2 bases at J, with 8 bases between the two ends. Germline V lookup: CDR1 MNHGY, CDR2 SVAAGI.